This T cell receptor (beta chain) was obtained from a study of siplizumab effects on memory and regulatory T cells. Clones were read by immunoSEQ multiplex PCR, and TCRdb kept only the in-frame ones, dropping some. The repertoire holds about 100,000 clones, with 75% to 95% as singletons. Trimming took 5 bases from V and 4 from J; bases not matched to a gene: 4. CDR3 length equals 15 residues. Germline V gene data show CDR1 as MDHEN and CDR2 as SYDVKM. The specimen was CD4+ T cells sorted from blood. This rearrangement joins TRBV28 to TRBJ1-6; 8 positions match TRBD1. This clonotype originated in a human donor in good health. This chain's CDR3 is CASSKRTGYNSPLHF. For the CDR3, the DNA is TGTGCCAGCAGTAAAAGGACAGGGTATAATTCACCCCTCCACTTT.